This T cell receptor (beta chain) was retrieved from a study of shared T cell receptors in the human thymus. Assay: immunoSEQ multiplex PCR; the TCRdb copy retains only in-frame clones and omits some. Here the sample spans hundreds of thousands of clones, more than 75% being singletons. V lost 0 bases and J 5 bases, leaving 20 bases between the germline ends. CDR1 and CDR2 from the germline V gene are MDHEN and SYDVKM. The CDR3 runs 17 residues. These data are also associated with another study on human thymus T cells. That source notes: Thymic material originated from resections removed in the course of corrective heart surgery. There appeared to be biased usage of V and J genes in thymic and blood repertoires.

The source is a boy younger than two with a congenital heart defect. The material sequenced was thymocytes. The chain employs TRBV28 and TRBJ2-7, with D maybe TRBD2 (6 bases). In nucleotides, the CDR3 is TGTGCCAGCAGTTTATGCACGGAGGGGATGGCTAAAGACGAGCAGTACTTC. This gives the protein CASSLCTEGMAKDEQYF.